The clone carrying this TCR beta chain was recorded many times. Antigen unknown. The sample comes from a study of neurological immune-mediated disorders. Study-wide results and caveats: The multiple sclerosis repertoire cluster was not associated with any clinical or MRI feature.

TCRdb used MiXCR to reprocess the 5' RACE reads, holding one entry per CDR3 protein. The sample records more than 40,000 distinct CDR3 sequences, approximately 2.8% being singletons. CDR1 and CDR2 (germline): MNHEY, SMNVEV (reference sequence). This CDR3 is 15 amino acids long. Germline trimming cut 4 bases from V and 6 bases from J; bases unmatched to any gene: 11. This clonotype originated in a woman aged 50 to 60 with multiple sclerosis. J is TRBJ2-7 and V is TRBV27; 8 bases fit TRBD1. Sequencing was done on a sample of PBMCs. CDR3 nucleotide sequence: TGTGCCAGCAGTTCCGCAGGGGGCTGGGCCTCCGAGCAGTACTTC. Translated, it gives CASSSAGGWASEQYF.